The sequence of this TCR beta chain was determined in a study of regulatory T cells in long-lasting Graves disease. The CDR3 loop spans 14 amino acids. Germline CDR1 and CDR2: SGHRS and YFSETQ. The junction had 6 bases not matched to a gene; V was cut back by 5 bases and J by 5 bases. Time point meaning: newly diagnosed GD, antithyroid drugs for less than 3 months. TCR sequences were obtained from RNA taken from PBMCs. In this cohort, patients came from an endocrinology department located in Xi'an, China. The authors built TCR beta libraries using iRepertoire HTBI primers and Arm-PCR of CDR3 regions. MiXCR, applied by TCRdb to the multiplex PCR reads, yields one record per CDR3 protein. The data hold 450,000 to 600,000 distinct CDR3 sequences, with about 13% observed a single time. The sample holds a few counts of this clonotype. Given a much more abundant clone one base away, this may be a read error.

This same sample was also taken into another study, of T cells in Graves' hyperthyroidism and ophthalmopathy.

The source is a man aged 25 to 40 with Graves disease. The chain recombines TRBV5-1 with TRBJ1-1; 10 bases map to TRBD1. Sample: peripheral blood mononuclear cells (PBMCs), taken at new diagnosis, from a patient treated with antithyroid drugs. The CDR3 reads CASRAGTGETEAFF. DNA for the CDR3: TGCGCCAGCAGGGCCGGGACAGGGGAAACTGAAGCTTTCTTT. Full variable domain (rest looked up from reference TRBV5-1 and TRBJ1-1): KAGVTQTPRYLIKTRGQQVTLSCSPISGHRSVSWYQQTPGQGLQFLFEYFSETQRNKGNFPGRFSGRQFSNSRSEMNVSTLELGDSALYLCASRAGTGETEAFFGQGTRLTVV.